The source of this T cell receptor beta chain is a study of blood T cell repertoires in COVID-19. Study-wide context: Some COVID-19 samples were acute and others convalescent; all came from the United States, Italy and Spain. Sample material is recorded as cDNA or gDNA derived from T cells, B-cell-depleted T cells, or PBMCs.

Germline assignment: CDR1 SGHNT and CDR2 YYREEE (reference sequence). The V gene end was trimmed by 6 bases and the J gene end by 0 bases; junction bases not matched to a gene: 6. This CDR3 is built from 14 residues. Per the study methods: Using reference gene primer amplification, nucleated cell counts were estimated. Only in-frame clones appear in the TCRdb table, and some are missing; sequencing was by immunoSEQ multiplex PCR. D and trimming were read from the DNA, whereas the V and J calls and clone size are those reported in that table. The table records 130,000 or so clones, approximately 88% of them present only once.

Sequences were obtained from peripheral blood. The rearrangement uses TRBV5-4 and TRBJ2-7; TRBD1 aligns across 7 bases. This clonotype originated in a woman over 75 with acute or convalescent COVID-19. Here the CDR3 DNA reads TGTGCCAGCACAACAGGGGAACGCTCCTACGAGCAGTACTTC. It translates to CASTTGERSYEQYF.